Presented here are 18 T cell receptor beta chains from one specimen sequenced in a study of PD-L1 blockade in urothelial cancer (dated 2017 in TCRdb). This specimen's time point label, per the study, means: peripheral blood 6 weeks after treatment start. Library preparation used the immunoSEQ multiplex PCR assay. In its TCRdb copy, this immuneACCESS table keeps in-frame sequences only and misses some clones. Where compared with another copy, unresolved V genes explain less than half of these, and the others have no known cause. The sample contains 20,000 to 25,000 clones, 82% of them found a single time. About 1.6% of the sample lies in the top ten. Source: PBMCs, taken around atezolizumab (anti-PD-L1) treatment. The receptors derive from a man aged 65 to 79 with urothelial cancer.

V gene TRBV14 combines with J gene TRBJ2-1; D remains unclear. V gave up 0 bases and J gave up 5 bases, with 5 bases separating them. Germline values: CDR1 SGHDN, CDR2 FVKESK. The CDR3 length is 13 residues. CDR3 region: CASSQDLNNEQFF. CDR3 DNA sequence: TGTGCCAGCAGCCAAGATCTTAACAATGAGCAGTTCTTC.

The chain links TRBV9 to TRBJ2-1; D gene ambiguous. Trimming shortened V by 3 bases and J by 6 bases, and 7 bases separated the two germline ends. Germline V gives CDR1 SGDLS, CDR2 YYNGEE. CDR3 size: 12 residues. DNA for the CDR3: TGTGCCAGCAGCGCGGTCCTCAATGAGCAGTTCTTC. Its translation: CASSAVLNEQFF.

The V gene is TRBV5-1, the J gene TRBJ2-2; TRBD2 agrees at 13 bases. V lost 7 bases, J lost 3 bases, and 3 bases stayed unmatched. CDR3 length: 15 residues. Looked up from germline, CDR1 is SGHRS and CDR2 is YFSETQ. CDR3 protein: CASGTSGTDTGELFF. CDR3 in DNA: TGCGCCAGCGGGACTAGCGGGACGGACACCGGGGAGCTGTTTTTT.

The genes are TRBV27 and TRBJ2-1; D not certain. V dropped 3 bases and J dropped 6 bases, with 9 bases sitting between them. The CDR3 runs 13 residues. The germline V gene encodes CDR1 MNHEY and CDR2 SMNVEV (reference sequence). CDR3 coding DNA: TGTGCCAGCAGTTTGAGCGTATTCAATGAGCAGTTCTTC. Encoded protein: CASSLSVFNEQFF.

The V and J genes are TRBV10-1 and TRBJ2-7; 7 bases match TRBD1. The germline V gene encodes CDR1 WNHNN and CDR2 SYGVQD (reference sequence). The CDR3 spans 15 residues. V gave up 2 bases and J gave up 1 base; unmatched junction bases: 5. The CDR3 DNA reads as TGCGCCAGCAGTGAGGGGCAGGGGGAATCCTACGAGCAGTACTTC. It translates to CASSEGQGESYEQYF.

The V call is TRBV28, the J call TRBJ2-3; TRBD2 matches 13 bases. Germline V lookup: CDR1 MDHEN, CDR2 SYDVKM. V shed 6 bases and J 6 bases; nucleotides not matched to a gene: 6. The CDR3 length is 15 residues. The CDR3 loop reads CASRKGLAGWDTQYF. CDR3 DNA sequence: TGTGCCAGCAGAAAGGGACTAGCGGGGTGGGATACGCAGTATTTT. Together with reference TRBV28 and TRBJ2-3, the CDR3 gives the full variable domain: DVKVTQSSRYLVKRTGEKVFLECVQDMDHENMFWYRQDPGLGLRLIYFSYDVKMKEKGDIPEGYSVSREKKERFSLILESASTNQTSMYLCASRKGLAGWDTQYFGPGTRLTVL.

The gene calls are TRBV9 and TRBJ1-2; TRBD1 agrees at 7 bases. The ends lost 0 bases at V and 2 bases at J; junction bases unmatched: 4. CDR1 is SGDLS, CDR2 YYNGEE, per germline. The CDR3 spans 15 residues. CDR3 DNA sequence: TGTGCCAGCAGCGTAGAAAGGGGACAGAACTATGGCTACACCTTC. Translation: CASSVERGQNYGYTF.

This sequence joins TRBV9 and TRBJ2-1; 16 nucleotides align to TRBD2. CDR3 length: 18 residues. With 5 bases clipped from V and 5 bases from J, the junction kept 10 bases outside the gene matches. Germline CDR1 is SGDLS and CDR2 is YYNGEE. The CDR3 sequence is CASSTGTSGRGLDNEQFF. The CDR3 DNA sequence: TGTGCCAGCAGTACCGGGACTAGCGGGAGGGGGCTAGACAATGAGCAGTTCTTC. Combining the CDR3 with reference TRBV9 and TRBJ2-1 gives the whole variable domain DSGVTQTPKHLITATGQRVTLRCSPRSGDLSVYWYQQSLDQGLQFLIQYYNGEERAKGNILERFSAQQFPDLHSELNLSSLELGDSALYFCASSTGTSGRGLDNEQFFGPGTRLTVL.

There are a few counts of this clone. The chain employs TRBV19 and TRBJ1-2, with 7 bases aligning to TRBD1. Trimming removed 1 base from V and 4 bases from J; junction bases left unmatched: 9. The CDR3 sequence is 16 residues long. The germline CDR1 and CDR2 sequences are LNHDA and SQIVND (reference sequence). CDR3 loop: CASSIVTGAGAYGYTF. The CDR3 DNA sequence: TGTGCCAGTAGTATAGTTACAGGGGCAGGGGCCTATGGCTACACCTTC.

J is TRBJ2-7 and V is TRBV19; tentative D call: TRBD2 (6 bases). Between the trimmed V and J ends, which lost 5 bases and 4 bases, there was a span of 15 bases. CDR3 length: 14 residues. Germline V gene sequence: CDR1 LNHDA, CDR2 SQIVND (reference sequence). The CDR3 DNA reads as TGTGCCAGTAGTTCTCCGGGAGCCCCTTACGAGCAGTACTTC. This codes for CASSSPGAPYEQYF.

The rearrangement uses TRBV6-5 and TRBJ2-2, with D tentatively TRBD1 (5 bases). Germline-derived CDR1 and CDR2 are MNHEY and SVGAGI. CDR3 length: 14 amino acids. V shed 4 bases and J shed 5 bases, with 11 bases lying between them. CDR3 bases: TGTGCCAGCAGTTTGAGTCAGGGAACCGGGGAGCTGTTTTTT. This encodes CASSLSQGTGELFF.

The genes are TRBV5-1 and TRBJ2-2, with TRBD2 matching over 7 bases. J lost 5 bases, V lost 4 bases, and 8 bases had no gene match. The CDR3 runs to 15 residues. Germline-derived CDR1 and CDR2 are SGHRS and YFSETQ. CDR3 loop: CASSQSTSRTGELFF. In DNA form, the CDR3 reads TGCGCCAGCAGCCAGTCGACTAGCCGTACCGGGGAGCTGTTTTTT.

The chain combines TRBV11-3 with TRBJ1-1; D not certain. The germline V and J ends were trimmed by 5 bases and 1 base, with 17 bases remaining between them. This CDR3 contains 16 residues. Germline V gene data show CDR1 as SGHNT and CDR2 as YENEEA. This CDR3 is CASSPQTPGRNTEAFF. CDR3 in DNA: TGTGCCAGCAGCCCCCAGACACCGGGGAGGAACACTGAAGCTTTCTTT.

The genes are TRBV5-4 and TRBJ1-2; no clear D gene. The CDR3 is 13 residues long. Germline assignment: CDR1 SGHNT and CDR2 YYREEE (reference sequence). The V gene lost 4 bases and the J gene lost 4 bases, with 11 bases spanning the gap. CDR3 region: CASSIGGSYGYTF. The DNA of the CDR3 is TGTGCCAGCAGCATTGGTGGTAGCTATGGCTACACCTTC.

The chain couples TRBV9 to TRBJ2-6; unclear D gene. From germline, CDR1 is SGDLS and CDR2 YYNGEE. Trimming shortened V by 2 bases and J by 0 bases, and 6 bases separated the two germline ends. There are 15 residues in the CDR3. CDR3 sequence reads: CASSVELSGANVLTF. The CDR3, as DNA: TGTGCCAGCAGCGTCGAACTCTCTGGGGCCAACGTCCTGACTTTC.

The V gene is TRBV19, the J gene TRBJ2-1; 11 nucleotides agree with TRBD1. This CDR3 is 17 amino acids long. CDR1 is LNHDA and CDR2 is SQIVND in the germline V gene (reference sequence). With 4 bases clipped from V and 3 bases from J, the junction kept 8 bases outside the gene matches. CDR3 region: CASSTKRDRGDYNEQFF. CDR3 DNA sequence: TGTGCCAGTAGTACAAAAAGGGACAGGGGGGACTACAATGAGCAGTTCTTC.

This chain connects TRBV6-5 to TRBJ1-1; maybe TRBD1 (6 bases). CDR1 is MNHEY and CDR2 is SVGAGI in the germline V gene. CDR3 length: 16 residues. Trimming took off 0 bases at V and 1 base at J, with 12 bases between the two ends. The CDR3 spells CASSYSGGAENTEAFF. Written as DNA, the CDR3 is TGTGCCAGCAGTTACTCGGGGGGGGCCGAGAACACTGAAGCTTTCTTT.

The V and J genes are TRBV25-1 and TRBJ2-7; TRBD2 aligns across 9 bases. The CDR3 totals 13 residues. From germline, CDR1 is MGHDK and CDR2 SYGVNS. The junction had 4 bases not matched to a gene; V was cut back by 5 bases and J by 5 bases. This chain's CDR3 is CASSHSGGNEQYF. The CDR3 bases are TGTGCCAGCAGTCATAGCGGGGGCAACGAGCAGTACTTC.